This TCR beta chain stems from a study of identical twins. The CDR3 totals 14 residues. V shed 4 bases and J 4 bases; nucleotides not matched to a gene: 5. Germline CDR1 reads LGHDT; CDR2 reads YNNKEL (reference sequence). TCRdb called the 5' RACE reads again in MiXCR, with one record for every CDR3 protein. The repertoire has nearly 900,000 distinct CDR3 sequences, around an eighth of them found once; the top ten carry around 1.5%. Every sampled donor was Caucasian and healthy. The same sample was also used in a study of yellow fever vaccine responses in identical twins.

V is TRBV3-1 and J is TRBJ2-7; 9 nucleotides match TRBD2. This clonotype was obtained from a woman aged 18-29 years in good health. The material sequenced was PBMCs. The CDR3 bases are TGTGCCAGCAGCCCTAGCGCGGGGGGGTACGAGCAGTACGTC. It specifies CASSPSAGGYEQYV.